Given below is one TCR beta chain in context. Donors in Cohort 3 who had recovered were those with two negative PCRs, healthcare professional clearance, or resolution of their symptoms. The CDR3 extends over 13 amino acids. Looked up from germline, CDR1 is SQVTM and CDR2 is ANQGSEA. Trimming shortened V by 7 bases and J by 2 bases, and 14 bases separated the two germline ends. In the authors' methods: Cell counts per sample came from amplifying reference gene primers. The table came from immunoSEQ multiplex PCR; TCRdb's copy has only in-frame clones and leaves some out. Clone size and the V and J calls come from that table; the DNA yielded D and trimming. Of about 480,000 clones listed, around nine tenths are singletons. This entry belongs to a study of blood T cell repertoires in COVID-19. Study as a whole: Whether acute or convalescent, the COVID-19 samples came from the United States, Italy and Spain.

The V gene is TRBV29-1, the J gene TRBJ1-2; D ambiguous. This sequence originates from a woman aged 40 to 50 who had recovered from COVID-19. The source material was PBMCs or T cells enriched from blood (not recorded which). The CDR3 spells CSASKAVNYGYTF. The DNA for the CDR3 is TGCAGCGCCAGCAAAGCGGTGAACTATGGCTACACCTTC.